The 14 T cell receptor beta chains below all came from one sample that was sequenced in a study of blood T cell repertoires in COVID-19. The data were produced by immunoSEQ multiplex PCR, yet TCRdb's version contains in-frame clones alone and is incomplete. The sample has 31,000 or so clones, roughly 89% seen once. Sequenced: peripheral blood. Receptor source: a man older than 75 with acute or convalescent COVID-19.

This chain connects TRBV7-9 to TRBJ2-4, with 11 bases that match TRBD1. CDR1 is SEHNR, CDR2 FQNEAQ, per germline (reference sequence). V was pared by 5 bases and J by 11 bases, with 5 bases of the junction left unmatched. CDR3 size: 13 residues. The CDR3 DNA follows: TGTGCCAGCAGCACAGGGACAGGGGGTCTTCAGTACTTC. Amino acids: CASSTGTGGLQYF.

V usage is TRBV7-9 and J usage is TRBJ2-1; the match to TRBD2 covers 7 bases. Trimming cost V 3 bases and J 0 bases; bases outside gene matches: 8. This CDR3 contains 17 residues. Per germline, CDR1 SEHNR and CDR2 FQNEAQ (reference sequence). In DNA form, the CDR3 reads TGTGCCAGCAGCTTTCCAGCGGGGCAATCCTCCTACAATGAGCAGTTCTTC. This encodes CASSFPAGQSSYNEQFF.

The V call is TRBV6-6, the J call TRBJ1-1; D perhaps matches TRBD1 (5 bases). There are 14 residues in the CDR3. V was cut by 2 bases and J by 1 base, with 8 bases left in between. Germline lookup yields CDR1 MNHNY and CDR2 SVGAGI (reference sequence). The DNA for the CDR3 is TGTGCCAGCAGTTACGGGGCAGCGAACACTGAAGCTTTCTTT. This encodes CASSYGAANTEAFF.

The chain is built from TRBV5-1 and TRBJ1-1; D is ambiguous. This CDR3 is built from 13 residues. CDR1 is SGHRS and CDR2 is YFSETQ in the germline V gene. Trimming shortened V by 4 bases and J by 1 base, and 8 bases separated the two germline ends. The chain's CDR3 is CASSRSGNTEAFF. The CDR3 DNA sequence: TGCGCCAGCAGCAGGTCAGGGAACACTGAAGCTTTCTTT.

This clone was counted between two and nine times. V and J are TRBV23-1 and TRBJ2-7; TRBD2 might be the D (6 bases). TRBV23-1 is placed among ORFs of uncertain function. CDR3 size: 13 residues. V was trimmed by 4 bases and J by 5 bases, leaving 12 bases between them. CDR3 in amino acids: CASSRRRDHEQYF. The CDR3 region has the DNA TGCGCCAGCAGTCGTCGGCGGGACCACGAGCAGTACTTC.

The sample holds one count of this clone. One end of the junction varies from germline; a read error may be responsible. The chain recombines TRBV6-6 with TRBJ2-1; unclear D gene. Looked up from germline, CDR1 is MNHNY and CDR2 is SVGAGI (reference sequence). The CDR3 spans 11 residues. The CDR3 loop is CASSLYDEQFF. The CDR3 nucleotides are TGTGCCAGCAGCCTCTACGATGAGCAGTTCTTC.

The J gene is TRBJ2-1, the V gene TRBV18; D perhaps matches TRBD1 (6 bases). This CDR3 contains 15 residues. Germline CDR1 is KGHSH and CDR2 is LQKENI. Trimming left V 3 bases short and J 5 bases short, with 14 bases between. CDR3 sequence reads: CASSPMAGVDNEQFF. The CDR3 DNA sequence: TGTGCCAGCTCACCTATGGCAGGGGTGGACAATGAGCAGTTCTTC.

The V and J genes are TRBV7-8 and TRBJ1-2; 9 positions match TRBD1. Germline CDR1 and CDR2: SGHVS and FQNEAQ. The CDR3 has 13 amino acids. The V and J ends lost 5 bases and 8 bases, in that order; junction bases with no gene match: 6. The chain's CDR3 is CASSRTGGGGYTF. The CDR3 DNA reads TGTGCCAGCAGCCGAACAGGGGGCGGGGGCTACACCTTC.

The CDR3 DNA reads as TGTGCCTGGAGTGTGGACAATACGGATGAAGCTTTCTTT. Encoded protein: CAWSVDNTDEAFF. The chain uses TRBV30 and TRBJ1-1; TRBD1 might be the D (5 bases). This CDR3 has 13 residues. Deletions cut 0 bases from V and 7 bases from J, with 12 bases between. The germline gives CDR1 GTSNPN, CDR2 SVGIG (reference sequence).

The rearrangement links TRBV27 to TRBJ2-2; possible D gene TRBD2, 5 bases. Trimming stripped 10 bases from V and 4 bases from J, with 13 bases between. CDR1 is MNHEY, CDR2 SMNVEV, per germline (reference sequence). CDR3 length: 13 amino acids. The DNA of the CDR3 is TGTGCCACCGTGCGGACTCTCACCGGGGAGCTGTTTTTT. Translated, it gives CATVRTLTGELFF.

This chain joins TRBV5-4 and TRBJ2-2; 16 nucleotides match TRBD2. Germline CDR1 is SGHNT and CDR2 is YYREEE (reference sequence). The CDR3 has 16 residues. Trimming took 4 bases from V and 4 from J; bases not matched to a gene: 1. The CDR3 is CASSGTSGRVTGELFF. The CDR3 coding sequence is TGTGCCAGCAGCGGGACTAGCGGGAGGGTCACCGGGGAGCTGTTTTTT. The variable domain in full, completed from reference TRBV5-4 and TRBJ2-2, reads ETGVTQSPTHLIKTRGQQVTLRCSSQSGHNTVSWYQQALGQGPQFIFQYYREEENGRGNFPPRFSGLQFPNYSSELNVNALELDDSALYLCASSGTSGRVTGELFFGEGSRLTVL.

V is TRBV3-1 (or the pseudogene TRBV3-2) and J is TRBJ2-7; the match to TRBD2 covers 11 bases. Per germline, CDR1 LGHDT and CDR2 YNNKEL (reference sequence). There are 15 residues in the CDR3. The ends lost 3 bases at V and 2 bases at J; junction bases unmatched: 3. CDR3 in DNA: TGTGCCAGCAGCCAGGGACTAGCGGAAGCCTACGAGCAGTACTTC. Encoded protein: CASSQGLAEAYEQYF.

The CDR3 bases are TGTGCCAGCAGTTTTAGCGGGAGTGGGCAGAATGAGCAGTTCTTC. Encoded protein: CASSFSGSGQNEQFF. The chain couples TRBV28 to TRBJ2-1; the match to TRBD2 covers 9 bases. Germline V gives CDR1 MDHEN, CDR2 SYDVKM. This CDR3 contains 15 residues. V trimming: 3 bases; J trimming: 7 bases; junction bases outside the gene matches: 7.

The chain recombines TRBV7-2 with TRBJ2-5, with D possibly being TRBD2 (7 bases). The germline V and J ends were trimmed by 4 bases and 5 bases, with 17 bases remaining between them. CDR1 and CDR2 (germline): SGHTA, FQGNSA. The CDR3 contains 15 residues. This chain's CDR3 is CASSYLGGPVETQYF. CDR3 nucleotides: TGTGCCAGCAGCTATCTGGGGGGGCCGGTCGAGACCCAGTACTTC. Variable domain in full (rest from reference TRBV7-2 and TRBJ2-5): GAGVSQSPSNKVTEKGKDVELRCDPISGHTALYWYRQSLGQGLEFLIYFQGNSAPDKSGLPSDRFSAERTGGSVSTLTIQRTQQEDSAVYLCASSYLGGPVETQYFGPGTRLLVL.